Sequencing of this TCR beta chain was carried out in a study of lymphopenia after photon versus proton radiotherapy. The study, taken as a whole, reports: Only patients who died were analyzed for survival; proton advantage is unproven. Post-nadir diversity loss with photons came from oligoclonal expansion, particularly CD8+ Temra cells.

The table came from immunoSEQ multiplex PCR; TCRdb's copy has only in-frame clones and leaves some out. Of 55,000 to 70,000 clones in the sample, about 87% are singletons; the top ten hold under 14%. The CDR3 is 13 residues long. The ends were cut back, 0 bases at V and 3 bases at J, with 5 bases in the middle. Looked up from germline, CDR1 is SGHAT and CDR2 is FQNNGV. For this clone: The antigen is unknown.

Here the sequenced sample was peripheral blood, taken from a patient treated with proton-based radiotherapy. The chain is built from TRBV11-2 and TRBJ1-1; no clear D gene. This receptor was identified in a man of 80 years or more with esophageal cancer. Here the CDR3 reads CASSLDTYTEAFF. The CDR3, as DNA: TGTGCCAGCAGCTTAGATACTTACACTGAAGCTTTCTTT.